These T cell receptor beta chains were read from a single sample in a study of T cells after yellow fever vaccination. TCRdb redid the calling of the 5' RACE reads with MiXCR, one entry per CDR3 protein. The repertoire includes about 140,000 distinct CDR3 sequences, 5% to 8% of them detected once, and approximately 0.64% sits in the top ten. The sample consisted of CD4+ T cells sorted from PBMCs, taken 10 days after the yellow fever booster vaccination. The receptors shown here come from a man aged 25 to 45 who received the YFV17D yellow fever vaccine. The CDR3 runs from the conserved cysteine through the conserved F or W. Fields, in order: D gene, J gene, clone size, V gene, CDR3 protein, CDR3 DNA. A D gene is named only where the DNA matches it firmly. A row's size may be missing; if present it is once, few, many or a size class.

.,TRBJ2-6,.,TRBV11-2,CASSPPPSPGPAGANVLTF,TGTGCAAGCAGCCCTCCCCCTTCGCCAGGCCCGGCTGGGGCCAACGTCCTGACTTTC
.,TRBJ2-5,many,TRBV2,CASTAGRGETQYF,TGTGCCAGCACGGCGGGAAGGGGGGAGACCCAGTACTTC
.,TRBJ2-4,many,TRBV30,CAWSADRKNIQYF,TGTGCCTGGAGTGCCGACCGAAAAAACATTCAGTACTTC
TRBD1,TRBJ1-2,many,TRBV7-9,CASSFDRGASF,TGTGCCAGCAGCTTCGACAGGGGGGCCTCCTTC
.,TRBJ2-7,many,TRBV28,CANWSGIRNEQYF,TGTGCCAACTGGAGTGGAATAAGAAACGAGCAGTACTTC
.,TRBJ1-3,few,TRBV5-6,CASSLEGRDFGNTIYF,TGTGCCAGCAGCTTGGAGGGGAGGGACTTTGGAAACACCATATATTTT
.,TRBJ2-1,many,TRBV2,CASRPGLVGYNEQFF,TGTGCCAGCAGACCCGGATTAGTAGGCTACAATGAGCAGTTCTTC
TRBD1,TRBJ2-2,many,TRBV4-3,CASSLQGEAGELFF,TGCGCCAGCAGCCTACAGGGGGAAGCCGGGGAGCTGTTTTTT
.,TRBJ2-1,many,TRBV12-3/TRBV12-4,CASSLARRYNEQFF,TGTGCCAGCAGTTTAGCGCGACGCTACAATGAGCAGTTCTTC
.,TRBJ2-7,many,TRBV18,CASSPYSAAKQYF,TGTGCCAGCTCACCGTATTCGGCAGCCAAGCAGTACTTC
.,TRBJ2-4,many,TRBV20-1,CSAREARNIQYF,TGCAGTGCTAGAGAGGCAAGGAACATTCAGTACTTC
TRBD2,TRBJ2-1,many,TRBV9,CASSVGDSGSEQFF,TGTGCCAGCAGCGTAGGGGATAGCGGGAGTGAGCAGTTCTTC
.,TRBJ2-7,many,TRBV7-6,CASSQSGGAWEQYF,TGTGCCAGCAGCCAGTCCGGGGGAGCGTGGGAGCAGTACTTC
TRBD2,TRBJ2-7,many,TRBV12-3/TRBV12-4,CASSLGLAGTLEQYF,TGTGCCAGCAGTCTTGGACTAGCGGGAACCCTCGAGCAGTACTTC
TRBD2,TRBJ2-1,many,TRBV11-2,CASSLEGLAGYNEQFF,TGTGCCAGCAGCTTAGAGGGACTAGCGGGATACAATGAGCAGTTCTTC
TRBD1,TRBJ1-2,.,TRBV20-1,CSAPLDRDFQRGYGYTF,TGCAGTGCGCCGCTAGACAGGGATTTCCAGAGGGGCTATGGCTACACCTTC
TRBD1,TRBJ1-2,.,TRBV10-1,CASRLLPGQGGHLRGYTF,TGCGCCAGCCGACTCCTCCCGGGACAGGGGGGCCACCTGCGTGGCTACACCTTC
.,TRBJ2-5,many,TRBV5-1,CASSLEYETQYF,TGCGCCAGCAGCTTGGAATACGAGACCCAGTACTTC
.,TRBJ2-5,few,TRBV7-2,CASSSARGQYF,TGTGCCAGCAGCTCAGCCCGGGGCCAGTACTTC
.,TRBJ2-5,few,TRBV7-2,CASSQGLETQYF,TGTGCCAGCAGCCAAGGGCTAGAGACCCAGTACTTC
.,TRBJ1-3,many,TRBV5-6,CASSPTDAGNTIYF,TGTGCCAGCAGCCCGACCGATGCCGGAAACACCATATATTTT
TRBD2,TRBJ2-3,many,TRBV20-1,CSAPGRAGGPFVTDTQYF,TGCAGTGCGCCGGGTAGAGCGGGAGGTCCTTTTGTCACAGATACGCAGTATTTT
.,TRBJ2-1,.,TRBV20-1,CSASDPEQFF,TGCAGTGCTAGCGATCCTGAGCAGTTCTTC
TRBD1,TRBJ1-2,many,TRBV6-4,CASSGSAGTGSQSGGYTF,TGTGCCAGCAGTGGCTCGGCGGGGACAGGGAGCCAAAGTGGGGGCTACACCTTC
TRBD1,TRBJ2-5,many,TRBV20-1,CSARGTGAETQYF,TGCAGTGCTAGGGGGACAGGGGCAGAGACCCAGTACTTC
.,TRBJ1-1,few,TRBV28,CASSSTWPKKVEAFF,TGTGCCAGCAGTTCGACATGGCCTAAGAAGGTTGAAGCTTTCTTT
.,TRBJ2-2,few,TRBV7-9,CASSEKRMNTGELFF,TGTGCCAGCAGCGAGAAGCGTATGAACACCGGGGAGCTGTTTTTT
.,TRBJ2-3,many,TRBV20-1,CSAAPQGGTDTQYF,TGCAGTGCTGCTCCACAGGGTGGCACAGATACGCAGTATTTT
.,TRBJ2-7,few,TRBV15,CATSRGSGVVYEQYF,TGTGCCACCAGCAGAGGGTCAGGGGTTGTCTACGAGCAGTACTTC
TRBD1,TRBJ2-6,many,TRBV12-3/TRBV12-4,CASSRDRAGANVLTF,TGTGCCAGCAGCCGCGACAGGGCGGGGGCCAACGTCCTGACTTTC
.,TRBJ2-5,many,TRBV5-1,CASSPSPGTQYF,TGCGCCAGCAGCCCCTCCCCTGGGACCCAGTACTTC
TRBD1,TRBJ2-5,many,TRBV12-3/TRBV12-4,CASGSRRTGGLETQYF,TGTGCCAGCGGAAGTCGTAGGACAGGGGGCTTGGAGACCCAGTACTTC
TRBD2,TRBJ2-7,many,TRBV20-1,CSARIPSGGQQYF,TGCAGTGCTAGGATACCTAGCGGGGGGCAGCAGTACTTC
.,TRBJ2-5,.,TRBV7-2,CASSLQWGETQYF,TGTGCCAGCAGCTTACAATGGGGAGAGACCCAGTACTTC
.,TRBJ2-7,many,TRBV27,CASSFKGFAYEQYF,TGTGCCAGCAGTTTTAAAGGGTTCGCCTACGAGCAGTACTTC
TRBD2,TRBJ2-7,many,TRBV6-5,CASTLREGGPREQYF,TGTGCCAGCACCTTAAGGGAGGGAGGGCCGCGGGAGCAGTACTTC
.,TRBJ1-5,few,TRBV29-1,CSVGQGDQPQHF,TGCAGCGTCGGTCAGGGTGACCAGCCCCAGCATTTT
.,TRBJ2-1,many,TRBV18,CASSSLGGITNEQFF,TGTGCCAGCTCATCGCTCGGTGGGATCACGAATGAGCAGTTCTTC
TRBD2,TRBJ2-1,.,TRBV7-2,CASSLVGSGVGHNEQFF,TGTGCCAGCAGCTTAGTGGGCAGCGGGGTAGGTCACAATGAGCAGTTCTTC
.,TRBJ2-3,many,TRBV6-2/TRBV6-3,CASSYRGDTQYF,TGTGCCAGCAGTTATCGCGGGGATACGCAGTATTTT